This paragraph reports one T cell receptor (beta chain). A second PCR, run for about 6 to 12 cycles, used a sample-barcoded 5' primer plus a J-beta primer mix. TCRdb recomputed calls from the 5' RACE reads with MiXCR, one row per CDR3 protein. The sample lists hundreds of thousands of distinct CDR3 sequences, 56% occurring once. CDR3 length equals 17 residues. Germline V gene sequence: CDR1 SEHNR, CDR2 FQNEAQ (reference sequence). The V and J ends lost 0 bases and 5 bases, in that order; junction bases with no gene match: 5. This entry belongs to a study of blood T cells in healthy people across ages.

The receptor was derived from a man aged 35-49 years in good health. The V call is TRBV7-9, the J call TRBJ2-5; 14 bases are shared with TRBD2. Sequences were obtained from blood. The CDR3 DNA reads as TGTGCCAGCAGCTTAGCTGGGACTAGCGGGAGAAGGGAGACCCAGTACTTC. Amino acid sequence: CASSLAGTSGRRETQYF.